This passage covers 2 T cell receptor beta chains from one sample sequenced in a study of T cell responses to AZD1222 COVID-19 vaccine. Data came from immunoSEQ multiplex PCR; TCRdb stores just in-frame clones and leaves some out. The repertoire holds fewer than 110,000 clones, about nine tenths seen once, with over 40% in the top ten. The sequenced sample was peripheral blood, obtained on day 0 of AZD1222 vaccination. The source is an adult in good health.

The rearrangement links TRBV6-2 or TRBV6-3 to TRBJ2-1, with D perhaps assigned TRBD1 or TRBD2 (6 bases each). This CDR3 is 14 amino acids long. The V and J ends lost 2 bases and 5 bases respectively, with 10 bases between them. CDR1 MNHEY and CDR2 SVGEGT come from the germline V gene. In nucleotides, the CDR3 is TGTGCCAGCAGTTACGGGGGGCTTAACAATGAGCAGTTCTTC. Its translation: CASSYGGLNNEQFF.

This chain links TRBV2 with TRBJ1-2, with 9 nucleotides matching TRBD1. V shed 7 bases, J shed 7 bases, and the junction held 4 bases outside the gene matches. Germline assignment: CDR1 SNHLY and CDR2 FYNNEI. The CDR3 is made up of 12 amino acids. The CDR3 DNA reads TGTGCCAGCAAGGGGGACAGGGTTGGCTACACCTTC. It is translated as CASKGDRVGYTF.